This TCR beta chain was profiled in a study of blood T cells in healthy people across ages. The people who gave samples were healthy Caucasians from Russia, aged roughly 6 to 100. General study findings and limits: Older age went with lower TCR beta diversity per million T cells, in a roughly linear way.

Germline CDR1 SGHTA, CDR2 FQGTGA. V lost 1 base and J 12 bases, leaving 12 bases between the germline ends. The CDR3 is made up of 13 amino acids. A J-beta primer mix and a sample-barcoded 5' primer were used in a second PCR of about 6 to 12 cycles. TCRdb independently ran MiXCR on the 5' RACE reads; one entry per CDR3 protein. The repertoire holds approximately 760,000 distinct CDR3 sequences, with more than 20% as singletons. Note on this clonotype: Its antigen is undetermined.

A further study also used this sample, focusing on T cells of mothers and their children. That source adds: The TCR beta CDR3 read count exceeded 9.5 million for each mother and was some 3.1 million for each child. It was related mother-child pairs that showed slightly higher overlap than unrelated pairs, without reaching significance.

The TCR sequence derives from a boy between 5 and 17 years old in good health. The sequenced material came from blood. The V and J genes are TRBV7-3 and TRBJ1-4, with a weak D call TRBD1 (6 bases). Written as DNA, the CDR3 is TGTGCCAGCAGCTTAAATCAGGGGACGGAACTGTTTTTT. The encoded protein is CASSLNQGTELFF.